This TCR beta chain was sequenced for a study of blood T cell repertoires in COVID-19. For the study at large: Samples taken during acute and convalescent COVID-19 were collected in the United States, Italy and Spain.

This CDR3 is built from 16 residues. Germline assignment: CDR1 MNHEY and CDR2 SMNVEV (reference sequence). Unmatched junction bases numbered 7, after V lost 4 bases and J lost 2 bases. Per the study methods: Amplification from reference gene primers served as the basis for estimated nucleated cell counts. Sequenced by immunoSEQ multiplex PCR; TCRdb stores in-frame clones only, minus some. The DNA gave D and trimming, while V, J and clone size come from that table. The data show approximately 210,000 clones, about 86% seen once. The clonotype comes from a man between 18 and 29 years old with active or convalescent COVID-19. The V call is TRBV27, the J call TRBJ2-7; 11 bases are a match to TRBD1. Sequencing was done on a sample of peripheral blood. CDR3 region: CASSSLGTGGTYEQYF. The CDR3 nucleotides read TGTGCCAGCAGTTCCCTCGGGACAGGGGGGACCTACGAGCAGTACTTC.